The T cell receptor beta chain under discussion was sequenced for a study of blood T cell repertoires in COVID-19 (dated by TCRdb to the early 2020s). Some background on the complete study: Samples covering the acute and convalescent phases of COVID-19 were provided by collaborators in the United States, Italy and Spain. The prospective study material was composed of cDNA or gDNA derived from T cells, B-cell-depleted T cells, or PBMCs. Subjects who had been exposed to COVID-19, were actively infected with it, or had recovered from it provided the deeply sampled blood TCRbeta repertoires that made up the dataset. A freely available public database, intended as a resource for researchers studying the immune response to SARS-CoV-2, is where the repertoires were released. The samples were drawn from two sources: the first 160 participants of the ongoing ImmuneRACE study, and fewer than 1,500 subjects contributed by 6 global collaborators. A de-identified subject ID, COVID-19 status, age in years and sex were almost always included in the sample metadata. Where available, HLA class I and class II types were obtained from metadata supplied by the sample provider rather than from assay-based typing. Summary of the overall study and its limitations: The quantity of clinical and demographic metadata differed by source and by participant and was supplied without curation.

In Seattle, one collaborating source enrolled patients while the infection was active and tracked those patients longitudinally over the course of disease. Collaborating institutions collected whole blood in K2EDTA tubes following their own protocols. For TCRbeta analysis, collaborators shipped samples as frozen whole blood, isolated PBMCs, or DNA extracted from either of those sample types. TCRbeta CDR3 regions were amplified from genomic DNA by means of the immunoSEQ Assay, a bias-controlled multiplex PCR. Per the authors' processing: Nucleated cell counts per sample were estimated from amplification of reference gene primers within the assay. To quantify the absolute abundance of each unique TCRbeta CDR3 rearrangement, sequence reads were collapsed and filtered. For each sample, productive Simpson clonality was calculated as the square root of Simpson's diversity index across productive rearrangements. Not all clones reach the TCRdb copy of this immuneACCESS table, which keeps in-frame sequences only. Checked studies attribute under half of the gap to unresolved V genes and leave the rest unexplained. V, J and clone size reflect that table, while D and trimming were determined from the DNA. Within this sample are about 480,000 clones, with 85% to 90% of them counted one time only. 0.7% to 1% of the sample is held by the ten biggest clonotypes.

Comments on this clone: This clone's antigen is unknown. Per-base qualities were not stored, and no clone one base away is much larger. This specimen includes other DNA sequences encoding the same CDR3.

Sequencing was performed on peripheral blood. The receptor was isolated from a man younger than 30 with COVID-19, enrolled during active disease.

The CDR3 protein sequence reads: CASSLGTVNTEAFF. The DNA reads TGCGCCAGCAGCTTAGGGACAGTAAACACTGAAGCTTTCTTT. The sequence joins TRBV5-1 to TRBJ1-1; 7 junctional bases match TRBD1. CDR1 and CDR2 (SGHRS, YFSETQ) derive from the germline V gene. Including cysteine and phenylalanine, the CDR3 has 14 amino acids. The DNA shown is the 42-base CDR3, in frame from base 1. V is pruned by 2 bases and J by 2 bases, leaving 3 bases of the junction without a gene match.